This T cell receptor beta chain was obtained from a study of blood T cell repertoires in COVID-19. Across the study: PBMCs, B-cell-depleted T cells, or T cells were the source of the cDNA or gDNA that made up the material.

The V and J ends lost 3 bases and 8 bases respectively, with 10 bases between them. The CDR3 consists of 12 residues. Per germline, CDR1 SEHNR and CDR2 FQNEAQ (reference sequence). Per the study methods: For nucleated cells, counts were estimated from reference gene primer amplification. Clones were read by immunoSEQ multiplex PCR, and TCRdb kept only the in-frame ones, dropping some. The V and J calls and clone size are taken from that table; D and trimming were inferred from the DNA. The table lists around 280,000 clones, around 88% of them singletons, with about 1.9% in the top ten. The sample comprised peripheral blood. This receptor was identified in a woman under 40 who had recovered from COVID-19. The chain is built from TRBV7-9 and TRBJ1-2, with D perhaps matching TRBD1 (5 bases). CDR3 DNA sequence: TGTGCCAGCAGCTTTGGGACTAAGGGCTACACCTTC. Protein product: CASSFGTKGYTF.